The rows below give T cell receptor beta chains drawn from one sample of a study of blood T cells in healthy people across ages. TCRdb redid the calling of the 5' RACE reads with MiXCR, one entry per CDR3 protein. Seen here are about 1,500,000 distinct CDR3 sequences, approximately 42% observed once, and the top ten hold less than 8%. Specimen: blood. These receptors originate from a woman under 30 in good health. CDR3s include the opening cysteine and the closing phenylalanine or tryptophan. Fields, in order: D gene, V gene, clone size, J gene, CDR3 DNA, CDR3 protein. A D gene is named only where the DNA matches it firmly. Some rows have no size entry. The others give once, few or many, or a class for an expanded clone.

d_call: NA; v_call: TRBV18; clone_size: NA; j_call: TRBJ1-5; cdr3_nt: TGTGCCAGCTCACCACAAGGGGCCAACAATCAGCCCCAGCATTTT; cdr3_aa: CASSPQGANNQPQHF
d_call: TRBD2; v_call: TRBV12-3/TRBV12-4; clone_size: NA; j_call: TRBJ2-3; cdr3_nt: TGTGCCAGCAGGGGGGGACTAGCGACAGATACGCAGTATTTT; cdr3_aa: CASRGGLATDTQYF
d_call: NA; v_call: TRBV27; clone_size: NA; j_call: TRBJ2-1; cdr3_nt: TGTGCCAGCAGTTATGGAAATATCGGGACCCAGTTCTTC; cdr3_aa: CASSYGNIGTQFF
d_call: TRBD1; v_call: TRBV20-1; clone_size: NA; j_call: TRBJ2-5; cdr3_nt: TGCAGTGCACAGCCGGGACAGGGCCACCAAGAGGCCCAGTACTTC; cdr3_aa: CSAQPGQGHQEAQYF
d_call: NA; v_call: TRBV20-1; clone_size: NA; j_call: TRBJ2-3; cdr3_nt: TGCAGCCAGACCGCCTGGTCCACAGATACGCAGTATTTT; cdr3_aa: CSQTAWSTDTQYF
d_call: NA; v_call: TRBV5-5; clone_size: few; j_call: TRBJ1-1; cdr3_nt: TGTGCCAGCACCCGTAGGGGGGAGGACACTGAAGCTTTCTTT; cdr3_aa: CASTRRGEDTEAFF
d_call: NA; v_call: TRBV7-2; clone_size: NA; j_call: TRBJ1-5; cdr3_nt: TGTGCCAGCAGCTTAGTTAGTTTTGATCAGCCCCAGCATTTT; cdr3_aa: CASSLVSFDQPQHF
d_call: NA; v_call: TRBV5-1; clone_size: NA; j_call: TRBJ2-1; cdr3_nt: TGCGCCAGCAGCTCAGCAGGGGGGGAATGGAGTGAGCAGTTCTTC; cdr3_aa: CASSSAGGEWSEQFF
d_call: NA; v_call: TRBV18; clone_size: NA; j_call: TRBJ2-1; cdr3_nt: TGTGCCAGCTCACCGATTAGGACTAAGCCTTACAATGAGCAGTTCTTC; cdr3_aa: CASSPIRTKPYNEQFF
d_call: NA; v_call: TRBV21-1; clone_size: once; j_call: TRBJ1-1; cdr3_nt: TGTGCCAGCAGCACCCGGGAGAGCACTGAAGCTTTCTTT; cdr3_aa: CASSTRESTEAFF
d_call: NA; v_call: TRBV6-5; clone_size: NA; j_call: TRBJ1-1; cdr3_nt: TGTGCCAGCAGTTCCGGACGGCTTGAAGCTTTCTTT; cdr3_aa: CASSSGRLEAFF
d_call: NA; v_call: TRBV18; clone_size: NA; j_call: TRBJ2-7; cdr3_nt: TGTGCCAGCTCACCCAGAGTGGCGGACGAGCAGTACTTC; cdr3_aa: CASSPRVADEQYF
d_call: NA; v_call: TRBV3-1; clone_size: NA; j_call: TRBJ2-5; cdr3_nt: TGTGCCAGCAGCCAAGGGATATCGGGCAGGGTCCTTGAGACCCAGTACTTC; cdr3_aa: CASSQGISGRVLETQYF
d_call: NA; v_call: TRBV7-2; clone_size: NA; j_call: TRBJ2-1; cdr3_nt: TGTGCCAGCAGACCCATTGGGGGGAGGACGGATGAGCAGTTCTTC; cdr3_aa: CASRPIGGRTDEQFF
d_call: TRBD2; v_call: TRBV12-3/TRBV12-4; clone_size: few; j_call: TRBJ2-1; cdr3_nt: TGTGCCAGCACCTGGACTAGCGGAGGATACAATGAGCAGTTCTTC; cdr3_aa: CASTWTSGGYNEQFF
d_call: NA; v_call: TRBV29-1; clone_size: many; j_call: TRBJ2-1; cdr3_nt: TGCAGCGTTTCTAGCTACAATGAGCAGTTCTTC; cdr3_aa: CSVSSYNEQFF
d_call: NA; v_call: TRBV29-1; clone_size: few; j_call: TRBJ2-4; cdr3_nt: TGCAGCGTTGAGTTCAGTGCCAGGAGACTAGCCAAAAACATTCAGTACTTC; cdr3_aa: CSVEFSARRLAKNIQYF
d_call: NA; v_call: TRBV10-1; clone_size: many; j_call: TRBJ2-3; cdr3_nt: TGCGCCAGCAGTGAGTCGAGGGCAGATACGCAGTATTTT; cdr3_aa: CASSESRADTQYF
d_call: NA; v_call: TRBV5-1; clone_size: NA; j_call: TRBJ2-3; cdr3_nt: TGCGCCAGCAGCTTGGCCCTCGACCTGAGCACAGATACGCAGTATTTT; cdr3_aa: CASSLALDLSTDTQYF
d_call: NA; v_call: TRBV21-1; clone_size: NA; j_call: TRBJ2-7; cdr3_nt: TGTGCCAGCAGCAACGGGACAGGGGCGAGCTCCTACGAGCAGTACTTC; cdr3_aa: CASSNGTGASSYEQYF
d_call: NA; v_call: TRBV10-3; clone_size: NA; j_call: TRBJ1-5; cdr3_nt: TGTGCCATCAGTGAGGGGTCCAATAGCAATCAGCCCCAGCATTTT; cdr3_aa: CAISEGSNSNQPQHF
d_call: NA; v_call: TRBV28; clone_size: NA; j_call: TRBJ2-3; cdr3_nt: TGTGCCAGCAGTTTGGGAAGAAGTCTCAGCACAGATACGCAGTATTTT; cdr3_aa: CASSLGRSLSTDTQYF
d_call: NA; v_call: TRBV6-1; clone_size: few; j_call: TRBJ2-7; cdr3_nt: TGTGCCAGCACCCCATTCCCGACAGTGTCCTCCTACGAGCAGTACTTC; cdr3_aa: CASTPFPTVSSYEQYF
d_call: NA; v_call: TRBV7-2; clone_size: few; j_call: TRBJ2-1; cdr3_nt: TGTGCCAGCAGCTTCGACTACGGGGGGCAGTTCTTC; cdr3_aa: CASSFDYGGQFF
d_call: NA; v_call: TRBV2; clone_size: NA; j_call: TRBJ1-2; cdr3_nt: TGTGCCAGCAGTGAAGTGGGCCAGCCCTATGGCTACACCTTC; cdr3_aa: CASSEVGQPYGYTF
d_call: TRBD1; v_call: TRBV20-1; clone_size: NA; j_call: TRBJ2-5; cdr3_nt: TGCAGTGCGGAGAGGACAGGCCAAGAGACCCAGTACTTC; cdr3_aa: CSAERTGQETQYF
d_call: NA; v_call: TRBV6-2/TRBV6-3; clone_size: NA; j_call: TRBJ1-1; cdr3_nt: TGTGCCAGCACCCCAGCGGGGGCCTACACTGAAGCTTTCTTT; cdr3_aa: CASTPAGAYTEAFF
d_call: TRBD2; v_call: TRBV2; clone_size: few; j_call: TRBJ2-7; cdr3_nt: TGTGCCAGCAGTGACGCTAGCGGACCCTACGAGCAGTACTTC; cdr3_aa: CASSDASGPYEQYF
d_call: NA; v_call: TRBV9; clone_size: NA; j_call: TRBJ2-5; cdr3_nt: TGTGCCAGCAGCGTGGAAGCTTCTAACAATGAGCAGTACTTC; cdr3_aa: CASSVEASNNEQYF
d_call: NA; v_call: TRBV28; clone_size: once; j_call: TRBJ2-5; cdr3_nt: TGTGCCAGCAGCCTTACGCCGGGACCACAAGAGACCCAGTACTTC; cdr3_aa: CASSLTPGPQETQYF
d_call: NA; v_call: TRBV7-9; clone_size: NA; j_call: TRBJ2-1; cdr3_nt: TGTGCCAGCAGCTTAGACGGGAGCCAGTTCTTC; cdr3_aa: CASSLDGSQFF
d_call: NA; v_call: TRBV6-5; clone_size: NA; j_call: TRBJ1-1; cdr3_nt: TGTGCCAGCAGTCGAGGGCCGGGGAACACTGAAGCTTTCTTT; cdr3_aa: CASSRGPGNTEAFF
d_call: NA; v_call: TRBV3-1; clone_size: few; j_call: TRBJ1-3; cdr3_nt: TGTGCCAGCAGCCAAGGGGTGAGCTCTGGAAACACCATATATTTT; cdr3_aa: CASSQGVSSGNTIYF
d_call: NA; v_call: TRBV20-1; clone_size: few; j_call: TRBJ1-4; cdr3_nt: TGCAGTGCTAGGGACTTCGGGGAAAAACTGTTTTTT; cdr3_aa: CSARDFGEKLFF